A single sample gave rise to the 8 T cell receptor beta chains below, sequenced in a study of cytomegalovirus exposure and HLA in healthy donors. The PCR ran on 60 Vbeta and 13 Jbeta primers. TCRdb keeps only in-frame clones here, not all; method: immunoSEQ multiplex PCR. The repertoire holds about 140,000 clones, more than 75% seen once, with 3.5% to 4% in the top ten. Sequences were obtained from PBMCs. The receptors shown here come from a man aged 18 to 30 in good health and CMV-seronegative.

The chain combines TRBV19 with TRBJ2-1; 7 bases agree with TRBD1. This CDR3 has 13 residues. The germline CDR1 and CDR2 sequences are LNHDA and SQIVND (reference sequence). Trimming took 6 bases from V and 6 from J; bases not matched to a gene: 5. The CDR3 bases are TGTGCCAGTAGCTTGGGGACAGCCAATGAGCAGTTCTTC. Its translation is CASSLGTANEQFF.

The chain has TRBV5-4 and TRBJ2-7; 9 bases are shared with TRBD1. V lost 2 bases, J lost 1 base, and 7 bases stayed unmatched. The CDR3 is 16 residues long. The germline V gene encodes CDR1 SGHNT and CDR2 YYREEE (reference sequence). The CDR3 region is CASSFRPGQGSYEQYF. DNA of the CDR3: TGTGCCAGCAGCTTTAGACCGGGACAGGGTTCCTACGAGCAGTACTTC.

The chain couples TRBV11-3 to TRBJ2-5, with D unclear. The V gene lost 8 bases and the J gene lost 0 bases, with 13 bases spanning the gap. The length of the CDR3 is 14 residues. The germline V gene encodes CDR1 SGHNT and CDR2 YENEEA. CDR3 region: CASSQTNYQETQYF. In DNA form, the CDR3 reads TGTGCCAGCTCCCAAACTAACTACCAAGAGACCCAGTACTTC. The complete variable domain, with remaining parts taken from reference TRBV11-3 and TRBJ2-5, reads EAGVVQSPRYKIIEKKQPVAFWCNPISGHNTLYWYLQNLGQGPELLIRYENEEAVDDSQLPKDRFSAERLKGVDSTLKIQPAELGDSAVYLCASSQTNYQETQYFGPGTRLLVL.

This chain connects TRBV29-1 to TRBJ2-1, with D possibly TRBD2 on 7 matching bases. Trimming stripped 4 bases from V and 2 bases from J, with 15 bases between. Germline CDR1 and CDR2: SQVTM and ANQGSEA. CDR3 size: 15 residues. In DNA, the CDR3 is TGCAGCGTTGTTGCGGGCGGGGGCACCTACAATGAGCAGTTCTTC. As protein: CSVVAGGGTYNEQFF.

The CDR3 here is CASTPSGYNEQFF. The DNA of the CDR3 is TGTGCCAGCACCCCTAGCGGTTACAATGAGCAGTTCTTC. The genes are TRBV13 and TRBJ2-1; 7 bases match TRBD2. This CDR3 comprises 13 residues. The ends lost 7 bases at V and 4 bases at J; junction bases unmatched: 4. Germline CDR1 is PRHDT and CDR2 is FYEKMQ (reference sequence).

This chain links TRBV11-3 with TRBJ2-7, with 8 positions matching TRBD2. The CDR3 is 16 residues long. The V gene end was trimmed by 1 base and the J gene end by 1 base; junction bases not matched to a gene: 6. Looked up from germline, CDR1 is SGHNT and CDR2 is YENEEA. The CDR3 spells CASSLGGGGPSYEQYF. As DNA, the CDR3 is TGTGCCAGCAGCTTAGGGGGCGGGGGGCCTTCCTACGAGCAGTACTTC.

This clone was counted a single time. The chain joins TRBV5-4 to TRBJ2-1; 7 bases map to TRBD2. Germline V CDR1 and CDR2: SGHNT, YYREEE (reference sequence). The length of the CDR3 is 12 residues. The junction had 3 bases not matched to a gene; V was cut back by 3 bases and J by 9 bases. The CDR3 reads CASSWGGSEQFF. In nucleotides, the CDR3 is TGTGCCAGCAGCTGGGGGGGGAGTGAGCAGTTCTTC.

This chain joins TRBV6-1 and TRBJ2-5; unclear D gene. The CDR3 spans 12 residues. In germline, CDR1 is MNHNS, CDR2 SASEGT. V was trimmed by 2 bases and J by 5 bases, leaving 6 bases between them. The CDR3 DNA follows: TGTGCCAGCAGTGAACATCGGGAGACCCAGTACTTC. Protein product: CASSEHRETQYF.